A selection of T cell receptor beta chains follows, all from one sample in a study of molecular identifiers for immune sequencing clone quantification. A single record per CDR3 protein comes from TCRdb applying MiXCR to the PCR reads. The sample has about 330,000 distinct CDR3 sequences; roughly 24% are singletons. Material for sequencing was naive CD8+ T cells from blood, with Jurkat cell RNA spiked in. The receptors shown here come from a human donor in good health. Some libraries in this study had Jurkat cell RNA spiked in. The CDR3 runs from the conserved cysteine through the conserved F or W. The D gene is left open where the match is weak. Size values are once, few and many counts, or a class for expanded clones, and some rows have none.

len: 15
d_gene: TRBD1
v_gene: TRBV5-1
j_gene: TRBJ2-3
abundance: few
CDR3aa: CASITGTGGADTQYF
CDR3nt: TGCGCCAGCATAACAGGGACAGGGGGCGCAGATACGCAGTATTTT

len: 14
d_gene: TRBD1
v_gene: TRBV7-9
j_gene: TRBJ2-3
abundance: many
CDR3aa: CASSLLRGQDTQYF
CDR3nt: TGTGCCAGCAGCTTATTGAGGGGGCAAGATACGCAGTATTTT

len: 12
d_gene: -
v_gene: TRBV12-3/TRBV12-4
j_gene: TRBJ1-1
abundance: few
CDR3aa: CASSLMEQKAFF
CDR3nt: TGTGCCAGCAGTTTAATGGAGCAGAAAGCTTTCTTT

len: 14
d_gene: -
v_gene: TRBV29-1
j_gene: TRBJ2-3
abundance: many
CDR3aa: CSVEDIISTDTQYF
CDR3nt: TGCAGCGTGGAAGACATTATTAGCACAGATACGCAGTATTTT

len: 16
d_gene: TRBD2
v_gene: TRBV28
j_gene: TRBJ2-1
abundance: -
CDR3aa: CASSLFGTSGKNEQFF
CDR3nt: TGTGCCAGCAGTTTGTTCGGGACTAGCGGGAAGAATGAGCAGTTCTTC

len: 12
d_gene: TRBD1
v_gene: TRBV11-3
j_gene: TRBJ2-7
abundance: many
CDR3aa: CASSLTGGEQYF
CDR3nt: TGTGCCAGCAGCCTTACAGGGGGCGAGCAGTACTTC

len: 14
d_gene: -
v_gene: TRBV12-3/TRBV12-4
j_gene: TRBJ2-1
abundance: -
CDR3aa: CASSLGSGGAKQFF
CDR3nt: TGTGCCAGCAGTTTGGGTAGCGGAGGAGCCAAGCAGTTCTTC

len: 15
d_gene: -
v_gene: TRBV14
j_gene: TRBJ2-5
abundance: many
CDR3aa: CASSQVYGLQETQYF
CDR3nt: TGTGCCAGCAGCCAAGTCTACGGGCTCCAAGAGACCCAGTACTTC

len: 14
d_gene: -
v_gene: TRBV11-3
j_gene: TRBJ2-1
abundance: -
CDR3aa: CASSSPGGNNEQFF
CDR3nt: TGTGCCAGCAGCTCCCCCGGGGGTAACAATGAGCAGTTCTTC

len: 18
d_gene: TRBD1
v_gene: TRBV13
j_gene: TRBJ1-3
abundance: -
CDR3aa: CASSCDRGPEVCGNTIYF
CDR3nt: TGTGCCAGCAGCTGCGACAGGGGCCCCGAGGTTTGTGGAAACACCATATATTTT

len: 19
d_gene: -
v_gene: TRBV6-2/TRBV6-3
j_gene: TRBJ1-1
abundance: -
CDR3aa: CASSYFPGGAGALNTEAFF
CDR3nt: TGTGCCAGCAGTTATTTCCCCGGGGGTGCGGGGGCCCTGAACACTGAAGCTTTCTTT

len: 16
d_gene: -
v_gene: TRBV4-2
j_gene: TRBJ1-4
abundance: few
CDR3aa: CASSQVDSATNEKLFF
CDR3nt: TGTGCCAGCAGCCAGGTGGACAGTGCAACTAATGAAAAACTGTTTTTT

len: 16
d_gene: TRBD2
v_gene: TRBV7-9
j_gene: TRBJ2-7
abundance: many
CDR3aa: CASSLARAGEAAGQYF
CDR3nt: TGTGCCAGCAGCTTAGCACGGGCGGGAGAAGCCGCGGGGCAGTACTTC

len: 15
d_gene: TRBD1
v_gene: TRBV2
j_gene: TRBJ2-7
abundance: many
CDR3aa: CASSEFRQGPYEQYF
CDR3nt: TGTGCCAGCAGTGAATTCAGACAGGGTCCCTACGAGCAGTACTTC

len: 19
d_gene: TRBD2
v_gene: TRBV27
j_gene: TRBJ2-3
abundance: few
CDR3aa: CASIPRGSGGAGGADTQYF
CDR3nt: TGTGCCAGCATTCCCCGTGGTAGCGGGGGGGCGGGGGGCGCAGATACGCAGTATTTT

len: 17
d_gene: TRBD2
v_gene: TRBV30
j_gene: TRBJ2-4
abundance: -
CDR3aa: CAWSVILAGRFKNIQYF
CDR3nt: TGTGCCTGGAGTGTAATACTAGCGGGAAGGTTCAAAAACATTCAGTACTTC

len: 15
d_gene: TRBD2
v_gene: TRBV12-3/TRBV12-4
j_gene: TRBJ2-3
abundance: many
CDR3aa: CASSFSGGAEDTQYF
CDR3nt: TGTGCCAGCAGCTTTAGCGGGGGGGCCGAAGATACGCAGTATTTT

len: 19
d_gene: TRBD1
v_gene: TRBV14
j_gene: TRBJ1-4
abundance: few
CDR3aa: CASSQEAWTGTTTNEKLFF
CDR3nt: TGTGCCAGCAGCCAAGAAGCGTGGACAGGGACCACAACTAATGAAAAACTGTTTTTT

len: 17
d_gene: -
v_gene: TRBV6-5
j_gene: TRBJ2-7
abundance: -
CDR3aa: CASSFLTGTGASYEQYF
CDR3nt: TGTGCCAGCAGTTTCCTAACCGGGACGGGTGCTTCCTACGAGCAGTACTTC

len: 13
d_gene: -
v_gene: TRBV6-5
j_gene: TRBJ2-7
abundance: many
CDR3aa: CASSYGPSYEQYF
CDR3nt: TGTGCCAGCAGTTATGGGCCGTCCTACGAGCAGTACTTC

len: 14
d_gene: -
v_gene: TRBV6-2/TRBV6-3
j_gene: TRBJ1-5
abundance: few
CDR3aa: CASSYSAGLQPQHF
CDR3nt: TGTGCCAGCAGTTACTCGGCAGGGCTTCAGCCCCAGCATTTT

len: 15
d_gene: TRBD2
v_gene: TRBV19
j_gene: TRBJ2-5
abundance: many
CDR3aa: CASSPGEGHQETQYF
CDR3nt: TGTGCCAGTAGTCCCGGGGAGGGGCACCAAGAGACCCAGTACTTC